This is a list of T cell receptor beta chains from one sample in a study of cytomegalovirus exposure and HLA in healthy donors. Using immunoSEQ multiplex PCR, the repertoire was profiled, and TCRdb retains in-frame clones only, with some absent. The sample has just over 150,000 clones, around 74% seen once. The specimen was PBMCs. The origin of the receptors is a female donor in good health and CMV-seronegative. Each CDR3 is given with its conserved first and last residue. D genes are given only for firm matches. The size entry is marked missing in some rows and otherwise reads once, few, many or a size class.

V,D,size,J,length,CDR3,DNA
TRBV5-6,TRBD2,.,TRBJ2-7,15,CASSLRTSGINEQYF,TGCGCCAGCAGCTTGAGGACTAGCGGGATCAACGAGCAGTACTTC
TRBV5-1,.,.,TRBJ1-3,16,CASTDVPGYSGNTIYF,TGCGCCAGCACCGATGTCCCAGGTTACTCTGGAAACACCATATATTTT
TRBV9,.,.,TRBJ2-7,15,CASSAHWGHRYEQYF,TGTGCCAGCAGCGCCCATTGGGGGCATCGTTACGAGCAGTACTTC
TRBV5-1,.,.,TRBJ2-1,15,CASSLGIGQAGEQFF,TGCGCCAGCAGCTTGGGAATCGGTCAGGCAGGTGAGCAGTTCTTC
TRBV30,.,once,TRBJ2-7,13,CAWSRGRGDEQYF,TGTGCCTGGAGTCGGGGCAGGGGGGACGAGCAGTACTTC
TRBV18,TRBD1,.,TRBJ1-2,14,CASSQDRSYDGYTF,TGTGCCAGCTCCCAGGACAGGTCCTACGATGGCTACACCTTC
TRBV7-2,TRBD2,.,TRBJ2-7,12,CASSPREGEQYF,TGTGCCAGCAGCCCTCGGGAGGGCGAGCAGTACTTC
TRBV2,.,.,TRBJ1-6,16,CASSDGGSSYNSPLHF,TGTGCCAGCAGTGACGGAGGGAGCTCCTATAATTCACCCCTCCACTTT
TRBV7-9,TRBD2,.,TRBJ2-7,18,CASSLPTRGGLHPYEQYF,TGTGCCAGCAGCTTACCGACCCGGGGGGGCTTACATCCTTACGAGCAGTACTTC
TRBV14,TRBD1,.,TRBJ1-1,14,CAGLSGTGGTEAFF,TGTGCCGGCCTCTCCGGGACAGGGGGGACTGAAGCTTTCTTT
TRBV19,.,.,TRBJ2-3,17,CASSIDYRQPGSDTQYF,TGTGCCAGTAGTATAGATTATCGGCAGCCAGGATCAGATACGCAGTATTTT
TRBV27,.,.,TRBJ2-7,14,CASAEVSGAYEQYF,TGTGCCAGCGCAGAGGTATCCGGCGCCTACGAGCAGTACTTC
TRBV5-1,.,.,TRBJ2-1,14,CASSLGQNYNEQFF,TGCGCCAGCAGCTTAGGACAGAACTACAATGAGCAGTTCTTC
TRBV7-6,.,.,TRBJ2-1,15,CASSLAASVYNEQFF,TGTGCCAGCAGCTTAGCGGCCAGTGTATACAATGAGCAGTTCTTC
TRBV2,.,once,TRBJ1-1,13,CASRNQGNTEAFF,TGTGCCAGCAGAAACCAGGGGAACACTGAAGCTTTCTTT
TRBV14,.,.,TRBJ2-7,13,CASSQGVGLGQYF,TGTGCCAGCAGCCAAGGGGTAGGACTGGGGCAGTACTTC
TRBV11-2,TRBD1,.,TRBJ2-7,15,CASSWSGTATYEQYF,TGTGCCAGCAGCTGGTCCGGGACAGCGACCTACGAGCAGTACTTC
TRBV7-7,TRBD2,.,TRBJ2-1,13,CASSWISGGALIF,TGTGCCAGCAGCTGGATTAGCGGGGGGGCCCTGATCTTC
TRBV10-1,.,.,TRBJ1-1,14,CASSESGGGSEAFF,TGCGCCAGCAGTGAGTCGGGGGGAGGTAGTGAAGCTTTCTTT
TRBV5-1,.,.,TRBJ1-2,14,CASSLDGGMGRYTF,TGCGCCAGCAGCTTGGATGGAGGGATGGGGCGCTACACCTTC
TRBV4-2,TRBD1,.,TRBJ2-7,16,CASSQDPGQGVYEQYF,TGTGCCAGCAGCCAAGACCCGGGACAGGGAGTCTACGAGCAGTACTTC
TRBV5-6,TRBD1,.,TRBJ2-7,14,CASSSPGQGYEQYF,TGTGCCAGCAGCTCCCCGGGACAGGGCTACGAGCAGTACTTC
TRBV9,TRBD1,.,TRBJ2-3,18,CASSVGHRGLSSTDTQYF,TGTGCCAGCAGCGTAGGGCACAGGGGGCTTTCTAGCACAGATACGCAGTATTTT
TRBV7-2,TRBD2,.,TRBJ2-1,18,CASSDGLAGDPALNEQFF,TGTGCCAGCAGCGACGGACTAGCGGGAGACCCGGCCCTCAATGAGCAGTTCTTC
TRBV7-2,.,.,TRBJ2-5,15,CASSLSLEGQETQYF,TGTGCCAGCAGCTTATCCTTGGAGGGCCAAGAGACCCAGTACTTC
TRBV13,.,.,TRBJ2-1,12,CASRNTYNEQFF,TGTGCCAGCAGGAACACGTACAATGAGCAGTTCTTC
TRBV5-4,TRBD1,once,TRBJ2-1,15,CASSLDGDSYNEQFF,TGTGCCAGCAGCTTGGATGGGGACAGTTACAATGAGCAGTTCTTC
TRBV30,.,.,TRBJ1-2,14,CAWSVLGAFYGYTF,TGTGCCTGGAGTGTACTTGGGGCTTTCTATGGCTACACCTTC
TRBV28,.,.,TRBJ1-2,11,CASSALYGYTF,TGTGCCAGCAGTGCACTCTATGGCTACACCTTC
TRBV19,TRBD1,.,TRBJ1-4,14,CASSSGTVNEKLFF,TGTGCCAGTAGTTCCGGGACAGTTAATGAAAAACTGTTTTTT
TRBV7-2,TRBD1,.,TRBJ2-1,16,CASSFFIDRGRGEQFF,TGTGCCAGCAGCTTTTTTATCGACAGGGGGCGTGGTGAGCAGTTCTTC
TRBV5-1,.,.,TRBJ2-7,12,CASSSEPYEQYF,TGCGCCAGCAGCAGCGAACCCTACGAGCAGTACTTC
TRBV29-1,.,.,TRBJ2-1,13,CSVGGRTDNEQFF,TGCAGCGTTGGGGGGCGGACAGACAATGAGCAGTTCTTC
TRBV5-1,.,.,TRBJ1-6,14,CASSLSGVNSPLHF,TGCGCCAGCAGCTTATCAGGGGTTAATTCACCCCTCCACTTT
TRBV5-6,TRBD2,.,TRBJ2-1,15,CASSLGLASYNEQFF,TGTGCCAGCAGCTTGGGACTAGCGTCCTACAATGAGCAGTTCTTC
TRBV7-2,TRBD1,.,TRBJ1-1,14,CASSPGTANTEAFF,TGTGCCAGCAGCCCCGGGACAGCGAACACTGAAGCTTTCTTT
TRBV7-6,TRBD2,.,TRBJ2-2,16,CASSLAWGGSTGELFF,TGTGCCAGCAGCTTAGCGTGGGGCGGGAGTACCGGGGAGCTGTTTTTT
TRBV18,.,.,TRBJ2-7,16,CASSPWGQVKAYEQYF,TGTGCCAGCTCACCCTGGGGGCAGGTTAAGGCCTACGAGCAGTACTTC
TRBV9,TRBD2,.,TRBJ2-3,14,CASSPGGGIDTQYF,TGTGCCAGCAGCCCGGGGGGGGGAATAGATACGCAGTATTTT
TRBV5-1,.,once,TRBJ1-1,14,CASSLDPGNTEAFF,TGCGCCAGCAGCTTGGACCCAGGGAACACTGAAGCTTTCTTT
TRBV4-1,TRBD1,.,TRBJ2-1,15,CASSQTGQGFNEQFF,TGCGCCAGCAGCCAAACGGGACAGGGGTTCAATGAGCAGTTCTTC
TRBV5-1,.,.,TRBJ1-1,14,CASSIPPGDPEAFF,TGCGCCAGCAGCATCCCCCCAGGGGATCCTGAAGCTTTCTTT
TRBV5-1,TRBD1,.,TRBJ2-1,15,CASTDRTGGGDEQFF,TGCGCCAGCACCGACCGGACAGGGGGTGGTGATGAGCAGTTCTTC
TRBV19,TRBD1,.,TRBJ2-1,15,CASTSLGQGYNEQFF,TGTGCCAGTACCTCCCTGGGACAGGGCTACAATGAGCAGTTCTTC
TRBV9,TRBD1,few,TRBJ1-2,15,CASSVRIQGNYGYTF,TGTGCCAGCAGCGTGCGAATACAGGGGAACTATGGCTACACCTTC
TRBV5-4,.,.,TRBJ2-4,14,CASREQEGRGIQYF,TGTGCCAGCAGGGAACAGGAGGGCCGGGGCATTCAGTACTTC
TRBV14,.,.,TRBJ1-4,17,CASSQLKGGKRDEKLFF,TGTGCCAGCAGCCAATTGAAAGGAGGGAAGAGGGATGAAAAACTGTTTTTT
TRBV29-1,.,.,TRBJ2-5,13,CSALRGLEETQYF,TGCAGCGCACTCAGGGGTTTGGAAGAGACCCAGTACTTC
TRBV5-1,TRBD1,few,TRBJ1-1,16,CASSLGGQGVNTEAFF,TGCGCCAGCAGCTTGGGGGGACAGGGTGTGAACACTGAAGCTTTCTTT
TRBV5-1,.,.,TRBJ1-1,13,CASSLEGETEAFF,TGCGCCAGCAGCTTAGAGGGTGAGACTGAAGCTTTCTTT
TRBV4-2,TRBD1,.,TRBJ1-3,14,CASSQERDRGLQYF,TGTGCCAGCAGCCAAGAGAGGGACAGGGGGCTGCAATATTTT
TRBV27,.,.,TRBJ2-1,14,CASSGMLPYNEQFF,TGTGCCAGCAGTGGCATGCTTCCCTACAATGAGCAGTTCTTC
TRBV13,.,few,TRBJ1-2,14,CASSLGGTINGYTF,TGTGCCAGCAGCTTAGGCGGGACTATAAATGGCTACACCTTC
TRBV5-1,TRBD2,.,TRBJ2-3,17,CASSKGLAGAVADTQYF,TGCGCCAGCAGCAAGGGACTAGCGGGAGCTGTCGCAGATACGCAGTATTTT
TRBV5-4,.,.,TRBJ1-2,13,CASSLDRSYGYTF,TGTGCCAGCAGCTTGGATCGGAGCTATGGCTACACCTTC
TRBV7-2,.,few,TRBJ2-4,16,CASTLNLDGRENIQYF,TGTGCCAGCACCTTAAATCTAGACGGGAGAGAGAACATTCAGTACTTC
TRBV7-8,.,few,TRBJ2-3,12,CASSRDTDTQYF,TGTGCCAGCAGCCGAGACACAGATACGCAGTATTTT
TRBV7-2,TRBD1,.,TRBJ1-3,14,CASRPGGFGNTIYF,TGTGCCAGCAGACCAGGGGGTTTTGGAAACACCATATATTTT
TRBV2,.,.,TRBJ1-1,14,CASETVRVGTEAFF,TGTGCCAGCGAGACAGTAAGAGTCGGCACTGAAGCTTTCTTT
TRBV6-5,.,.,TRBJ1-1,13,CASSPLGGTEAFF,TGTGCCAGCAGTCCGCTCGGCGGGACTGAAGCTTTCTTT